The following is a T cell receptor (beta chain) sequence with its context. The CDR3 loop spans 15 amino acids. J gave up 2 bases and V 4 bases, and 3 bases lay outside the gene matches. The germline V gene encodes CDR1 LGHDT and CDR2 YNNKEL (reference sequence). Per the study methods: Amplification of reference gene primers provided the estimated nucleated cell counts. Method: immunoSEQ multiplex PCR; TCRdb's copy keeps in-frame clones and lacks some. V, J and clone size reflect that table, while D and trimming were determined from the DNA. The data contain approximately 350,000 clones, around 90% of them seen just once; the ten biggest clones take up 1% to 1.5%. The sample originates from a study of blood T cell repertoires in COVID-19. Study summary: Material from acute and convalescent COVID-19 was sourced from the United States, Italy and Spain. In each case, the material was cDNA or gDNA derived from T cells, B-cell-depleted T cells, or PBMCs.

The rearrangement uses TRBV3-1 (or the pseudogene TRBV3-2) and TRBJ2-7; 12 bases are shared with TRBD2. Sample: peripheral blood. This TCR was recovered from a man aged 35 to 55 with acute or convalescent COVID-19. The CDR3 loop reads CASSLWTSGTYEQYF. The CDR3 DNA follows: TGTGCCAGCAGCCTATGGACTAGCGGGACCTACGAGCAGTACTTC.